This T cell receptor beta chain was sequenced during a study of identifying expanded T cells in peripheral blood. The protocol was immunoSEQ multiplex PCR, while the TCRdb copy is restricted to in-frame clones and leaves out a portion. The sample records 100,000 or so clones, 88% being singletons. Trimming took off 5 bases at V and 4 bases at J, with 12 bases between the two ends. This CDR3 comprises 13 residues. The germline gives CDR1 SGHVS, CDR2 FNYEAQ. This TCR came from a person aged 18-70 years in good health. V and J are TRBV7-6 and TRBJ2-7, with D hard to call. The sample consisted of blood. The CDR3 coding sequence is TGTGCCAGCAGCCTGTCCCTCCCTTACGAGCAGTACTTC. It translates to CASSLSLPYEQYF. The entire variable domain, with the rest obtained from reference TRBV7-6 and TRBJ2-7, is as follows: GAGVSQSPRYKVTKRGQDVALRCDPISGHVSLYWYRQALGQGPEFLTYFNYEAQQDKSGLPNDRFSAERPEGSISTLTIQRTEQRDSAMYRCASSLSLPYEQYFGPGTRLTVT.